This T cell receptor beta chain was observed in a study of blood T cell repertoires in COVID-19. Background on the study: Both acute and convalescent COVID-19 samples were obtained from the United States, Italy and Spain. In each case, the material was cDNA or gDNA derived from T cells, B-cell-depleted T cells, or PBMCs.

The data were produced by immunoSEQ multiplex PCR, yet TCRdb's version contains in-frame clones alone and is incomplete. The repertoire includes 250,000 or so clones, 89% of them detected once, and 4.6% sits in the top ten. V gave up 6 bases and J gave up 3 bases; unmatched junction bases: 16. Per the germline V gene, CDR1 is LNHDA and CDR2 is SQIVND (reference sequence). This CDR3 spans 18 amino acids. The sequenced sample consisted of peripheral blood. This receptor was identified in a woman aged 40 to 50 who had recovered from COVID-19. The V call is TRBV19, the J call TRBJ1-1; 10 bases map to TRBD1. CDR3 coding DNA: TGTGCCAGTAGCCCTCTCCGGGACAGGGGATTCTGGGACACTGAAGCTTTCTTT. Protein product: CASSPLRDRGFWDTEAFF.